Below are 9 T cell receptor beta chains sequenced from a single sample in a study of blood T cell repertoires in COVID-19. TCRdb's table, derived via immunoSEQ multiplex PCR, lists solely in-frame clones and lacks some. The sample lists roughly 150,000 clones, around 82% occurring once. The specimen was peripheral blood. The source is a woman of 80 years or more with acute or convalescent COVID-19.

Here the CDR3 reads CASRAGQGMHF. CDR3 nucleotide sequence: TGTGCCAGCAGAGCGGGACAGGGAATGCATTTT. The genes are TRBV6-5 and TRBJ1-5, with TRBD1 identical over 9 bases. Germline values: CDR1 MNHEY, CDR2 SVGAGI. CDR3 length: 11 amino acids. V lost 6 bases and J lost 15; bases outside the gene matches: 6.

The rearrangement joins TRBV7-9 to TRBJ1-5; 7 bases agree with TRBD1. Trimming took 3 bases from V and 5 from J; bases not matched to a gene: 1. The CDR3 contains 13 residues. CDR1 is SEHNR, CDR2 FQNEAQ, per germline (reference sequence). CDR3 DNA sequence: TGTGCCAGCAGCTTCGACAGGGATCAGCCCCAGCATTTT. It specifies CASSFDRDQPQHF.

The J gene is TRBJ1-5, the V gene TRBV19; D might be TRBD1 (6 bases). The CDR3 contains 13 residues. Looked up from germline, CDR1 is LNHDA and CDR2 is SQIVND (reference sequence). Trimming took 8 bases from V and 5 from J, leaving 13 bases between them. Written as DNA, the CDR3 is TGTGCCAGTGGAAGGGGGACGGATCAGCCCCAGCATTTT. Protein: CASGRGTDQPQHF.

The CDR3: CASVVSGVSTDTQYF. CDR3 bases: TGTGCCAGCGTTGTTAGCGGAGTAAGCACAGATACGCAGTATTTT. V gene TRBV7-8 combines with J gene TRBJ2-3; D might be TRBD2 (6 bases). The length of the CDR3 is 15 residues. Germline lookup yields CDR1 SGHVS and CDR2 FQNEAQ. Trimming removed 8 bases at V and 0 bases at J, with 15 bases between.

The genes are TRBV5-4 and TRBJ2-1; TRBD1 aligns across 9 bases. V was pared by 0 bases and J by 4 bases, with 8 bases of the junction left unmatched. Germline loops: CDR1 SGHNT, CDR2 YYREEE (reference sequence). The CDR3 runs 17 residues. The CDR3 is CASSLARGQGTYNEQFF. The DNA of the CDR3 is TGTGCCAGCAGCTTGGCCCGGGGACAGGGAACTTACAATGAGCAGTTCTTC.

Concerning this clone itself: Other nucleotide sequences from this sample produce the same CDR3. The chain links TRBV12-3 or TRBV12-4 to TRBJ2-3, with D hard to call. This CDR3 is built from 13 residues. Trimming took off 3 bases at V and 3 bases at J, with 7 bases between the two ends. The CDR3 bases are TGTGCCAGCAGTTTCCCCGGGACAGATACGCAGTATTTT. Amino acid sequence: CASSFPGTDTQYF.

This clone came up once. The V gene is TRBV7-9, the J gene TRBJ2-7, with 8 bases identical to TRBD1. V was clipped by 2 bases and J by 6 bases; unmatched bases: 12. This CDR3 is 16 amino acids long. Germline values: CDR1 SEHNR, CDR2 FQNEAQ (reference sequence). CDR3 region: CASSLRLGTGLGEQYF. The CDR3 nucleotides read TGTGCCAGCAGCTTAAGGTTGGGGACAGGTCTAGGCGAGCAGTACTTC.

This clone was picked up one time. The chain recombines TRBV28 with TRBJ2-2; 9 bases fit TRBD1. CDR3 length: 14 amino acids. V lost 6 bases and J lost 6; bases outside the gene matches: 5. From germline, CDR1 is MDHEN and CDR2 SYDVKM. CDR3 region: CASRDRGSSGELFF. For the CDR3, the DNA is TGTGCCAGCAGGGACAGGGGATCGTCCGGGGAGCTGTTTTTT.

The chain is built from TRBV5-6 and TRBJ1-4; tentative D call: TRBD1 (5 bases). Trimming pared 1 base from V and 5 bases from J, leaving 15 bases between. The CDR3 loop spans 16 amino acids. Germline values: CDR1 SGHDT, CDR2 YYEEEE. Written as DNA, the CDR3 is TGTGCCAGCAGCTTGTATGGTCAGGGAAGGAATGAAAAACTGTTTTTT. Protein sequence: CASSLYGQGRNEKLFF.